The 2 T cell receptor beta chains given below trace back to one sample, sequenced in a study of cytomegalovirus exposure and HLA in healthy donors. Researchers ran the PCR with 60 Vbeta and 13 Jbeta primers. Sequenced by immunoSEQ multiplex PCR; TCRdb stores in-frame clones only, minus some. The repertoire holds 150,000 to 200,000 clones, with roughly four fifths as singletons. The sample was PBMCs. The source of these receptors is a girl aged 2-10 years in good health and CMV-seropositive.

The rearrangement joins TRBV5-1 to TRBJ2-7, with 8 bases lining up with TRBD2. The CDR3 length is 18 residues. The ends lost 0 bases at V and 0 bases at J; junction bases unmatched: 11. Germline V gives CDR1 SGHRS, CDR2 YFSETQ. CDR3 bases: TGCGCCAGCAGCTTGGGATGGGCTAGCGGGTGGATCTCCTACGAGCAGTACTTC. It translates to CASSLGWASGWISYEQYF.

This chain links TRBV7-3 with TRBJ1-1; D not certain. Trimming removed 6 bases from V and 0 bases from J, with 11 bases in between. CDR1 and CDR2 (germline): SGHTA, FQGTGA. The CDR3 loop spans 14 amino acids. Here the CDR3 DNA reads TGTGCCAGCAGTTCCGCAGTTATGAACACTGAAGCTTTCTTT. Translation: CASSSAVMNTEAFF.